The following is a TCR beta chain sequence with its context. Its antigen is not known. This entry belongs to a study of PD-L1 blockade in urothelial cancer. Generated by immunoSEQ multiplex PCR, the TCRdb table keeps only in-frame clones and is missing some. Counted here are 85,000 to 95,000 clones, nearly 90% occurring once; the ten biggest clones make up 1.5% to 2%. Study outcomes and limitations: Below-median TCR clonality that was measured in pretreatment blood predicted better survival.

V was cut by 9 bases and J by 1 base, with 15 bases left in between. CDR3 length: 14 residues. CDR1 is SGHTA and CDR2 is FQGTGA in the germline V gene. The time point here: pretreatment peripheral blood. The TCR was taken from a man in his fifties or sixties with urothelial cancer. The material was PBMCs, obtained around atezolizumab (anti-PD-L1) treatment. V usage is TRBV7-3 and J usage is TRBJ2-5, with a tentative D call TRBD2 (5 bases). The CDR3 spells CASHTRRVQETQYF. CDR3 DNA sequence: TGTGCCAGTCATACGCGGCGGGTCCAAGAGACCCAGTACTTC. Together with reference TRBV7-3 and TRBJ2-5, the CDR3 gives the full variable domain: GAGVSQTPSNKVTEKGKYVELRCDPISGHTALYWYRQSLGQGPEFLIYFQGTGAADDSGLPNDRFFAVRPEGSVSTLKIQRTERGDSAVYLCASHTRRVQETQYFGPGTRLLVL.